The following is a TCR beta chain sequence with its context. Its antigen remains unknown. No sorting of T cells preceded isolation of total RNA from whole blood. This sample was taken from a study of monozygotic twins with inflammatory bowel disease. Overall study results and limits: Distinct T cell subtypes could not be told apart. Fewer shared clonotypes with others were found in IBD patients than in healthy twins, especially with disease activity.

The CDR3 has 15 residues. From germline, CDR1 is WNHNN and CDR2 SYGVQD (reference sequence). A template switching step added UMIs, each with a 6-nucleotide sample barcode. TCRdb reworked the 5' RACE reads into one entry per CDR3 protein, no DNA. Recorded for this sample: about 170,000 distinct CDR3 sequences. The sequenced material came from blood. The clonotype comes from a human donor with ulcerative colitis or Crohn's disease, or a healthy co-twin of an affected twin (not recorded which). This chain connects TRBV10-1 to TRBJ1-2; there is no DNA to check the TCRdb D call of TRBD1. CDR3 sequence reads: CASSSLRTGMDGYTF.